This T cell receptor (beta chain) comes out of a study of blood T cell repertoires in COVID-19 (dated by TCRdb to the early 2020s). Background on the whole study: The collaborator samples originated in the United States, Italy and Spain and spanned the acute and convalescent phases of COVID-19. The prospective study material was composed of cDNA or gDNA derived from T cells, B-cell-depleted T cells, or PBMCs. Subjects who had been exposed to COVID-19, were actively infected with it, or had recovered from it provided the deeply sampled blood TCRbeta repertoires that made up the dataset. A freely available public database, intended as a resource for researchers studying the immune response to SARS-CoV-2, is where the repertoires were released. The samples were drawn from the first 160 participants of the ongoing ImmuneRACE study and from about 1,200 subjects provided by 6 global collaborators. The sample metadata nearly always contained a de-identified subject ID, COVID-19 status, age in years and sex. HLA class I and class II types, where available, came from metadata supplied by the sample provider rather than from assay-based typing. General findings and caveats noted by the study authors: The amount of clinical and demographic metadata varied by source and participant and was provided uncurated.

The CDR3 covers 13 residues, taking in both the cysteine and the phenylalanine. The kept DNA is CDR3 alone, 39 bases in frame from the first base. V loses 6 bases at its end and J loses 10 bases; junction bases beyond the gene matches: 10. The germline V gene specifies MGHDK as CDR1 and SYGVNS as CDR2. TCRbeta CDR3 regions were amplified from genomic DNA by means of the immunoSEQ Assay, a bias-controlled multiplex PCR. The authors' analysis ran thus. Within the assay, amplification of reference gene primers was used to estimate how many nucleated cells each sample contained. Sequence reads were collapsed and filtered to measure the absolute abundance of every unique TCRbeta CDR3 rearrangement. For each sample, productive Simpson clonality was calculated as the square root of Simpson's diversity index across productive rearrangements. TCRdb re-hosts the immuneACCESS table, in-frame sequences only. Its copies lack some clones; in the studies checked, an unresolved V gene accounts for under half of them, and the cause for the rest is not known. From that table come the V and J calls and clone size; the DNA was used to work out D and trimming. The sample includes roughly 120,000 clones, with 78% observed a single time. Together, the top ten hold about 2.3% of the sample.

About this clone: Its antigen is still unknown. Per-base qualities were not stored, and no clone one base away is much larger.

The collaborating institutions used their own protocols to collect whole blood in K2EDTA tubes. Collaborator samples were shipped for TCRbeta analysis as frozen whole blood, isolated PBMCs, or DNA extracted from either sample type. The chain couples TRBV25-1 to TRBJ1-1, with 8 junctional bases fitting TRBD1. Sequenced input: peripheral blood. This TCR came from a man aged 65 to 85 with acute or convalescent COVID-19. The CDR3 reads as follows: CASSTEDRVGAFF. The DNA is as follows: TGTGCCAGCAGCACCGAGGACAGGGTGGGAGCTTTCTTT.